This T cell receptor beta chain was recovered during a study of cytomegalovirus exposure and HLA in healthy donors. General study results and limits: HLA allele associations emerged for about 18,000 TCR beta sequences in a later analysis, at 0.05 false discovery rate.

The PCR contained 60 Vbeta and 13 Jbeta primers. The repertoire was sequenced with immunoSEQ multiplex PCR; TCRdb's copy has only in-frame clones and lacks some. The sample holds some 180,000 clones, roughly 80% seen once. About this clone: The antigen remains undetermined.

Trimming removed 4 bases from V and 8 bases from J; junction bases left unmatched: 11. CDR3 length: 15 amino acids. Looked up from germline, CDR1 is SGHRS and CDR2 is YFSETQ. The chain carries TRBV5-1 and TRBJ2-1, with TRBD2 identical over 8 bases. Material for sequencing was PBMCs. This receptor was obtained from a female donor in good health and CMV-seronegative. DNA for the CDR3: TGCGCCAGCAGCGCCACGGGGGGGTTAGTAGATGAGCAGTTCTTC. This encodes CASSATGGLVDEQFF.